A single sample is the source of the 27 T cell receptor beta chains below, sequenced in a study of tumor-infiltrating lymphocytes in primary liver carcinoma. Unsorted bulk tissue of roughly 18-32 mg yielded co-extracted RNA and DNA. With roughly 540 ng total RNA as template and a constant-region primer, TCR beta cDNA was made. Modified slightly, ARM-PCR produced TCR beta libraries over three nested multiplex PCR rounds. The first two PCR rounds, around 11 cycles each, used TRBV1-TRBV30 forward primers and a C-beta reverse primer. Each CDR3 protein gets one entry after TCRdb re-called the multiplex PCR reads with MiXCR. The table lists 110,000 or so distinct CDR3 sequences, roughly 80% of them singletons. The sample taken for sequencing was liver tumor tissue from sampling region 3. Stated subset: tumor region T3, left-lateral pole. The receptor source for this set is a man aged 40-49 years with primary liver carcinoma and hepatitis B virus infection.

Many counts were recorded for this clonotype. This chain uses TRBV30 with TRBJ1-1; D remains unclear. This CDR3 region has 13 residues. Germline values: CDR1 GTSNPN, CDR2 SVGIG (reference sequence). V lost 7 bases, J lost 3 bases, and 15 bases lay in between. As DNA, the CDR3 is TGTGCCTCCCTTCCAGATATTTACACTGAAGCTTTCTTT. Residues: CASLPDIYTEAFF. The variable domain in full, with the rest retrieved from reference TRBV30 and TRBJ1-1, is SQTIHQWPATLVQPVGSPLSLECTVEGTSNPNLYWYRQAAGRGLQLLFYSVGIGQISSEVPQNLSASRPQDRQFILSSKKLLLSDSGFYLCASLPDIYTEAFFGQGTRLTVV.

In this sample, this clonotype turned up once. This chain joins TRBV29-1 and TRBJ2-1; D unresolved. Germline values: CDR1 SQVTM, CDR2 ANQGSEA. The length of the CDR3 is 13 residues. The CDR3 sequence: CSADRTQGNEQFF. For the CDR3, the DNA is TGCAGTGCTGACCGTACACAAGGGAATGAGCAGTTCTTC.

This chain connects TRBV4-2 to TRBJ2-3; 7 bases are a match to TRBD2. Germline V CDR1 and CDR2: LGHNA, YNFKEQ. CDR3 length equals 15 residues. The CDR3 here is CVGSRRTGGTDTQYF. CDR3 sequence (DNA): TGTGTCGGCAGCCGAAGGACGGGGGGAACAGATACGCAGTATTTT.

On this clonotype: Germline and junction disagree at one end, which may indicate a read error. The chain couples TRBV30 to TRBJ2-2; D possibly corresponds to TRBD2 (5 bases). CDR1 and CDR2 (germline): GTSNPN, SVGIG (reference sequence). CDR3 length: 15 amino acids. This chain's CDR3 is CAWGEASGYTGEPFF. CDR3 bases: TGTGCCTGGGGTGAGGCCAGCGGTTACACCGGGGAGCCGTTTTTT.

About this clonotype itself: Germline is not matched at one junction end, which may reflect a read error. The chain joins TRBV6-2 or TRBV6-3 to TRBJ2-7; no clear D gene. Germline CDR1 reads MNHEY; CDR2 reads SVGEGT. The CDR3 is 13 amino acids. CDR3 residues: CDSSYEVPNEEYF. The CDR3 nucleotides read TGTGACAGCAGTTACGAGGTACCCAACGAGGAGTACTTC.

As for this clonotype: Here the CDR3 omits its conserved ending phenylalanine or tryptophan, so a read error is the likely source. J is TRBJ2-7 and V is TRBV5-4; 10 nucleotides agree with TRBD1. This CDR3 has 14 residues. Trimming cost V 7 bases and J 4 bases; bases outside gene matches: 8. Germline-derived CDR1 and CDR2 are SGHNT and YYREEE (reference sequence). The CDR3 spells CASRKDRGLYEQYL. The CDR3 nucleotides are TGTGCCAGCCGCAAAGACAGGGGGCTATACGAGCAGTACTTA.

Turning to this clonotype: The junction differs from germline at one of its ends, possibly a read error. The rearrangement joins TRBV2 to TRBJ2-7; D is uncertain. This CDR3 spans 11 amino acids. Per germline, CDR1 SNHLY and CDR2 FYNNEI. The CDR3 DNA reads TGTGCCAGCAGTGAAGCGCTTCAGGCTACTTTC. It codes for CASSEALQATF.

On this clonotype: An end of the junction does not agree with germline; a read error may underlie this. This chain links TRBV28 with TRBJ1-5; D is possibly TRBD1 (6 bases). Germline V lookup: CDR1 MDHEN, CDR2 SYDVKM. The CDR3 covers 15 residues. The CDR3 loop reads CASSSRQVGNQPQHF. CDR3 in DNA: TGTGCCAGTAGTTCGCGACAGGTGGGGAATCAGCCCCAGCATTTT. The variable domain in full, with the rest retrieved from reference TRBV28 and TRBJ1-5, is DVKVTQSSRYLVKRTGEKVFLECVQDMDHENMFWYRQDPGLGLRLIYFSYDVKMKEKGDIPEGYSVSREKKERFSLILESASTNQTSMYLCASSSRQVGNQPQHFGDGTRLSIL.

This clonotype was seen more than once but under ten times. V usage is TRBV27 and J usage is TRBJ2-7; TRBD2 is a possible D gene (5 bases). CDR3 length: 15 residues. Germline lookup yields CDR1 MNHEY and CDR2 SMNVEV (reference sequence). V lost 2 bases and J 4 bases, leaving 15 bases between the germline ends. CDR3 protein: CASSLRLASGYEQYF. The CDR3 coding sequence is TGTGCCAGCAGTTTAAGGCTAGCAAGTGGGTACGAGCAGTACTTC.

Notes on this clonotype: A read error may produce the germline difference seen at one junction end. The rearrangement links TRBV29-1 to TRBJ1-4; the D gene is possibly TRBD1 (6 bases). The V gene's germline CDR1 is SQVTM and CDR2 ANQGSEA. The CDR3 runs to 13 residues. Here the CDR3 reads CSVVMVEGEKLLF. CDR3 coding DNA: TGCAGCGTTGTGATGGTAGAGGGGGAAAAACTATTATTT.

Worth noting for this clonotype: The junction differs from germline at one of its ends, possibly a read error. The V call is TRBV11-1, the J call TRBJ2-7; 9 nucleotides match TRBD2. Germline CDR1 is SGHAT and CDR2 is FQDESV (reference sequence). The CDR3 contains 13 residues. CDR3 protein: CVSGGKRSYEEYF. The CDR3 region has the DNA TGTGTCAGCGGGGGGAAGCGATCCTACGAGGAGTACTTC. Combining the CDR3 with reference TRBV11-1 and TRBJ2-7 gives the whole variable domain EAEVAQSPRYKITEKSQAVAFWCDPISGHATLYWYRQILGQGPELLVQFQDESVVDDSQLPKDRFSAERLKGVDSTLKIQPAELGDSAMYLCVSGGKRSYEEYFGPGTRLTVT.

In its sample, this clonotype was seen many times. The chain uses TRBV2 and TRBJ2-1, with D maybe TRBD1 (5 bases). V gave up 8 bases and J gave up 1 base, with 9 bases separating them. Germline CDR1 SNHLY, CDR2 FYNNEI. The CDR3 length is 13 residues. The CDR3 loop reads CASGSGSYNEQFF. CDR3 nucleotides: TGTGCCAGCGGCTCAGGGTCCTACAATGAGCAGTTCTTC.

This clonotype was observed at least ten times. V is TRBV19 and J is TRBJ2-3; no reliable D call. Between the trimmed V and J ends, which lost 1 base and 3 bases, there was a span of 8 bases. Germline CDR1 is LNHDA and CDR2 is SQIVND (reference sequence). This CDR3 region has 14 residues. Here the CDR3 reads CASSIAPETDTQYF. As DNA, the CDR3 is TGTGCCAGTAGTATAGCCCCGGAAACAGATACGCAGTATTTT.

CDR3 DNA: TGCACCTGCAGCCAAGACCCCCCCCTAGCGGCGAACACCGGGGAGCTGTTTTTT. Residues: CTCSQDPPLAANTGELFF. The chain couples TRBV4-1 to TRBJ2-2; TRBD2 matches at 7 bases. Looked up from germline, CDR1 is MGHRA and CDR2 is YSYEKL. This CDR3 is 18 amino acids long.

With regard to this clonotype: A much more abundant neighbour one base away suggests this may be a read error. The rearrangement links TRBV30 to TRBJ2-7; 10 bases are shared with TRBD1. This CDR3 spans 14 amino acids. The V gene's germline CDR1 is GTSNPN and CDR2 SVGIG (reference sequence). For the CDR3, the DNA is TGTGCCTGGAATTCCCGGGACAGGGGCTCCGAGCTGTACTTC. This codes for CAWNSRDRGSELYF.

The V call is TRBV12-3 or TRBV12-4, the J call TRBJ1-1; the D is unclear. The CDR3 runs 14 residues. Trimming removed 9 bases from V and 1 base from J, with 15 bases in between. CDR3 region: CASGSIGSNTEAFF. CDR3 DNA sequence: TGTGCCAGTGGGAGTATAGGTTCGAACACTGAAGCTTTCTTT.

A remark on this clonotype: The junction departs from the called germline gene at one end, perhaps through a read error. The rearrangement links TRBV29-1 to TRBJ2-5; the D gene is possibly TRBD1 (6 bases). Germline V gene data show CDR1 as SQVTM and CDR2 as ANQGSEA. This CDR3 comprises 13 residues. CDR3 DNA: TGCAGCGCCCCACTAGAACAGGGAGAGACCCAATACTTC. Translating it yields CSAPLEQGETQYF.

This clonotype was found many times. V gene TRBV21-1 combines with J gene TRBJ2-5. TRBV21-1 is a documented pseudogene. This CDR3 is built from 13 residues. CDR3 nucleotides: TGTGCCAGCCTTGCTGCTTTCCAAGAGACCCAGTACTTC. This gives the protein CASLAAFQETQYF.

The chain couples TRBV14 to TRBJ1-4; TRBD1 aligns across 7 bases. The CDR3 spans 14 residues. Looked up from germline, CDR1 is SGHDN and CDR2 is FVKESK. Unmatched junction bases numbered 9, after V lost 4 bases and J lost 10 bases. DNA for the CDR3: TGTGCCAGCAGCCTGACAGGGCTTGTTGGAAAACTGTTTTTT. Translation gives CASSLTGLVGKLFF.

A word on this clonotype: Given a much more abundant clone one base away, this may be a read error. The V call is TRBV28, the J call TRBJ2-2, with 8 nucleotides matching TRBD2. The germline gives CDR1 MDHEN, CDR2 SYDVKM. CDR3 length: 15 amino acids. Trimming cost V 5 bases and J 7 bases; bases outside gene matches: 9. The CDR3 reads CASSPGGVISGELFF. CDR3 DNA: TGTGCCAGCAGTCCCGGGGGGGTTATAAGCGGGGAGCTGTTTTTT.

Details on this clonotype: The junction differs from germline at one of its ends, possibly a read error. The CDR3 nucleotides are TGCAGCGTTAGGGCTAGCGCATCGAACACCGGGGGGCTGTTTTTT. This encodes CSVRASASNTGGLFF. The chain combines TRBV29-1 with TRBJ2-2; a possible D gene is TRBD2 (6 bases). CDR1 SQVTM and CDR2 ANQGSEA come from the germline V gene. This CDR3 region has 15 residues.

Notes on this clonotype: Relative to the germline gene, one junction end is altered; a read error may explain this. The V and J genes are TRBV5-4 and TRBJ2-5; TRBD1 matches at 9 bases. The CDR3 is 17 residues long. The V gene's germline CDR1 is SGHNT and CDR2 YYREEE (reference sequence). The CDR3 is CASSLGPGQGGTETQYF. DNA for the CDR3: TGTGCCAGTAGCTTGGGCCCGGGACAGGGCGGGACCGAGACCCAGTACTTC.

About this clonotype itself: One end of the junction does not line up with germline, which may come from a read error. The chain carries TRBV6-6 and TRBJ2-1; D is unclear. Germline V lookup: CDR1 MNHNY, CDR2 SVGAGI (reference sequence). This CDR3 spans 14 amino acids. This CDR3 is CVSSYSTERNEQFF. The CDR3 DNA sequence: TGTGTCAGCAGTTACTCGACCGAGCGCAATGAGCAGTTCTTC.

Worth noting for this clonotype: The junction departs from germline at one end; a sequencing error may be responsible. This chain uses TRBV6-1 with TRBJ2-2; either TRBD1 or TRBD2 may fit D (5 bases each). The CDR3 sequence is 15 residues long. Germline V lookup: CDR1 MNHNS, CDR2 SASEGT. The CDR3 reads CVSRDLGGVTGELFF. In DNA, the CDR3 is TGTGTCAGCAGGGATTTGGGCGGCGTAACCGGGGAGCTATTTTTT.

Points on this clonotype: A read error may produce the germline difference seen at one junction end. The chain is built from TRBV6-1 and TRBJ2-3; 9 bases are shared with TRBD2. The CDR3 runs 16 residues. The V gene's germline CDR1 is MNHNS and CDR2 SASEGT. CDR3 region: CASTEIAGERTDTQYF. CDR3 bases: TGCGCCAGCACTGAAATAGCGGGAGAGAGGACAGATACTCAGTATTTT.

Remarks on this clonotype: A junction end diverges from the germline sequence, so it may reflect a read error. The chain links TRBV4-1 to TRBJ2-1; 7 bases match TRBD2. CDR1 is MGHRA and CDR2 is YSYEKL in the germline V gene. The CDR3 is made up of 19 amino acids. CDR3 in amino acids: CASGQDLGGRVRVRNEQFF. The CDR3 DNA reads TGCGCCAGCGGCCAAGACCTAGGAGGGAGGGTCAGGGTTCGCAATGAGCAGTTCTTC.

Points on this clonotype: This could be a read error, since a much larger clone is one nucleotide away. The V call is TRBV5-1, the J call TRBJ2-1; no definite D call. This CDR3 is 15 amino acids long. Germline loops: CDR1 SGHRS, CDR2 YFSETQ. The CDR3 is CASSLIESGYNEHFF. CDR3 bases: TGCGCCAGCAGCTTGATTGAAAGTGGCTACAATGAGCACTTCTTC.